This T cell receptor (beta chain) was documented in a study of shared clonotypes between healthy human individuals. Overall study context: Contributing individuals were two females and three males aged 18 to 49.

Donors, without exception, were Caucasian adults residing in Nashville, Tennessee. The trim removed 0 bases at V and 6 bases at J, leaving 4 bases unmatched. CDR1 is SGHDT and CDR2 is YYEEEE in the germline V gene. The CDR3 is made up of 15 amino acids. Clones were read by immunoSEQ multiplex PCR, and TCRdb kept only the in-frame ones, dropping some. Of 110,000 or so clones listed, around 68% were seen once; the top ten hold under 25%. Sequences were obtained from memory CD8+ T cells sorted from blood. Specified subset: CD45RO+ cells pooled with CCR7-negative TemRA cells. The V and J genes are TRBV5-6 and TRBJ2-7; 12 nucleotides match TRBD2. The receptor was derived from a woman younger than 45 in good health. The CDR3 DNA reads TGTGCCAGCAGCTTGGTTCTAGCGGGAGGGATCGAGCAGTACTTC. It yields the protein CASSLVLAGGIEQYF.